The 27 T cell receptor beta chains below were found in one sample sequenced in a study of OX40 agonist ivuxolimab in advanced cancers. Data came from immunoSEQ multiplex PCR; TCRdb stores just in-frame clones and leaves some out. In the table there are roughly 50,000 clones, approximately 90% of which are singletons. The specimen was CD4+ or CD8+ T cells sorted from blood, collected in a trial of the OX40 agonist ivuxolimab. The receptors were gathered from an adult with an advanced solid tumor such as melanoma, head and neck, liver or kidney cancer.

The CDR3 DNA reads TGTGCCAGCAGTGACTGGGCAGGGGGCACAGATACGCAGTATTTT. Protein: CASSDWAGGTDTQYF. The chain combines TRBV6-4 with TRBJ2-3; D possibly corresponds to TRBD1 (6 bases). From germline, CDR1 is MRHNA and CDR2 SNTAGT. V shed 1 base and J shed 1 base, with 9 bases lying between them. This CDR3 has 15 residues.

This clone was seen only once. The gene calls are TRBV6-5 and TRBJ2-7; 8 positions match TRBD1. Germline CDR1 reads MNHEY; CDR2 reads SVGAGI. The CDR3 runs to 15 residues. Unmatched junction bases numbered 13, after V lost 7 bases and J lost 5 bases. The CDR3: CASTPRGQGRNEQYF. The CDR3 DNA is TGTGCCAGCACCCCGAGAGGACAGGGACGGAACGAGCAGTACTTC.

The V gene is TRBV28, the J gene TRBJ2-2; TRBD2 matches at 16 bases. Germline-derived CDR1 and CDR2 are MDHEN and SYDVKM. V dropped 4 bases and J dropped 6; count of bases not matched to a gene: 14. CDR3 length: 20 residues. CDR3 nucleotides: TGTGCCAGCAGTTACCCCCGAGGTGGGACTAGCGGGAGGGCGGCCGGGGAGCTGTTTTTT. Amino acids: CASSYPRGGTSGRAAGELFF.

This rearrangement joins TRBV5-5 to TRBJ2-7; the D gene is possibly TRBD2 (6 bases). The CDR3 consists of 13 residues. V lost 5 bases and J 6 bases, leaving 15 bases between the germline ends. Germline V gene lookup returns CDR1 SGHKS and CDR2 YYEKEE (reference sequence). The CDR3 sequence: CASRGTLTPEQYF. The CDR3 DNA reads TGTGCCAGCAGGGGGACTCTAACCCCCGAGCAGTACTTC.

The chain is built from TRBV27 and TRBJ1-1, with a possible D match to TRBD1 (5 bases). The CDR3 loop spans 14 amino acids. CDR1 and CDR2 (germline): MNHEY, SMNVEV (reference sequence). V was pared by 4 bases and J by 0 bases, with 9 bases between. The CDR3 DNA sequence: TGTGCCAGCAGTTGGCGGGGGATGAACACTGAAGCTTTCTTT. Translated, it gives CASSWRGMNTEAFF.

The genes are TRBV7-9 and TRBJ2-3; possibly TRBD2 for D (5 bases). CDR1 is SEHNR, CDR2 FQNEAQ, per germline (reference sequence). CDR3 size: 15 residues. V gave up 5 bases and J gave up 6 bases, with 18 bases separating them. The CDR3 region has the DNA TGTGCCAGCAGCCCAAAGGAGGCCGGGTGGGATACGCAGTATTTT. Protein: CASSPKEAGWDTQYF.

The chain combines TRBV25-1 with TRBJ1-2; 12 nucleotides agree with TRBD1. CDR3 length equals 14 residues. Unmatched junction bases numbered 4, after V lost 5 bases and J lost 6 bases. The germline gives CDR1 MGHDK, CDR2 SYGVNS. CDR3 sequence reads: CASSPGTGGNGYTF. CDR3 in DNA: TGTGCCAGCAGTCCAGGGACAGGGGGCAATGGCTACACCTTC.

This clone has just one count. CDR3 sequence: CASSLLGGYEQFF. CDR3 nucleotides: TGTGCCAGCAGCTTACTGGGCGGGTACGAGCAGTTCTTC. The chain uses TRBV7-2 and TRBJ2-1, with a possible D match to TRBD2 (5 bases). V shed 2 bases and J shed 10 bases, with 12 bases lying between them. This CDR3 spans 13 amino acids. Germline CDR1 and CDR2: SGHTA and FQGNSA.

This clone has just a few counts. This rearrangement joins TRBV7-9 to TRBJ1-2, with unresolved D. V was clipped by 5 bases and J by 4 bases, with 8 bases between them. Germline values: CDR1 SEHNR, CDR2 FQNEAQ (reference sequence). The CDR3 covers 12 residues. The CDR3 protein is CASSPDSYGYTF. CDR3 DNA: TGTGCCAGCAGCCCCGACTCCTATGGCTACACCTTC.

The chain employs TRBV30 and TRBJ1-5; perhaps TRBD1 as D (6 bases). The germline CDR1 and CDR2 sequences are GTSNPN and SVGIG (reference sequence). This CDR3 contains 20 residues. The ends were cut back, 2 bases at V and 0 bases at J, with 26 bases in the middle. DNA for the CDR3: TGTGCCTGGAGTAAACAGGGACGGTATGGGGGTTGGTATAGCAATCAGCCCCAGCATTTT. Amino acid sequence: CAWSKQGRYGGWYSNQPQHF.

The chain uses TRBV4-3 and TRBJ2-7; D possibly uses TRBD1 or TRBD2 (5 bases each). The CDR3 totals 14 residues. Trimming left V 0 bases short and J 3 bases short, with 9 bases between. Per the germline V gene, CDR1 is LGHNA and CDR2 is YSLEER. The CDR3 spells CASSQEGTFYEQYF. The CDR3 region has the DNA TGCGCCAGCAGCCAAGAAGGGACGTTCTACGAGCAGTACTTC.

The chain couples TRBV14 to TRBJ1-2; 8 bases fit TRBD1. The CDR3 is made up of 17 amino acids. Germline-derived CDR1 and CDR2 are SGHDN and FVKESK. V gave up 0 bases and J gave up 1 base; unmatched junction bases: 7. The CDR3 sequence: CASSQDQGQGYNYGYTF. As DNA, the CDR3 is TGTGCCAGCAGCCAAGATCAAGGACAGGGATATAACTATGGCTACACCTTC.

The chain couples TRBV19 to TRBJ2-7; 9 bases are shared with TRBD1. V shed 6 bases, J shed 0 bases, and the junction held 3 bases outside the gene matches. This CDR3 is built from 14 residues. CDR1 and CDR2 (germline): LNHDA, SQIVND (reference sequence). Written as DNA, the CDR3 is TGTGCCAGTAGCCCGACAGGGGGCTCCTACGAGCAGTACTTC. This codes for CASSPTGGSYEQYF. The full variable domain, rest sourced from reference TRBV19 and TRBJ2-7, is DGGITQSPKYLFRKEGQNVTLSCEQNLNHDAMYWYRQDPGQGLRLIYYSQIVNDFQKGDIAEGYSVSREKKESFPLTVTSAQKNPTAFYLCASSPTGGSYEQYFGPGTRLTVT.

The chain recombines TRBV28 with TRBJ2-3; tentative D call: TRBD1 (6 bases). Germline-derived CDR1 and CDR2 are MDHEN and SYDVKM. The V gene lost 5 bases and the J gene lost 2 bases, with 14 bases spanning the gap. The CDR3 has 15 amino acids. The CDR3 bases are TGTGCCAGCAGTCCAGGGGACCCCCTCACAGATACGCAGTATTTT. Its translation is CASSPGDPLTDTQYF.

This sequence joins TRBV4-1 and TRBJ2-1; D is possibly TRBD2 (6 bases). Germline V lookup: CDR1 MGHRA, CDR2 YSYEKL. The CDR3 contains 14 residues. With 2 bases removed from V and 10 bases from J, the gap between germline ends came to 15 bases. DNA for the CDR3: TGCGCCAGCAGCCAAACTAAGGATGCGGGGGAGCAGTTCTTC. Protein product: CASSQTKDAGEQFF.

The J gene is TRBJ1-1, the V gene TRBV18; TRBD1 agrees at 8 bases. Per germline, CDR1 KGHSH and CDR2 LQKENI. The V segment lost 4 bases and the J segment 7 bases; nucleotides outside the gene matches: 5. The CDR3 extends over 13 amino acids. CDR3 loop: CASSQGQGDEAFF. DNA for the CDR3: TGTGCCAGCTCACAAGGACAGGGTGATGAAGCTTTCTTT.

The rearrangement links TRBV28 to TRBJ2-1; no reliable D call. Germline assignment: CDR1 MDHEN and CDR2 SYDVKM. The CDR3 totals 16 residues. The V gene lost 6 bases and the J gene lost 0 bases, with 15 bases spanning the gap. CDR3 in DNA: TGTGCCAGCAGAAACAGACCCTCCAGCTCCTACAATGAGCAGTTCTTC. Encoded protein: CASRNRPSSSYNEQFF.

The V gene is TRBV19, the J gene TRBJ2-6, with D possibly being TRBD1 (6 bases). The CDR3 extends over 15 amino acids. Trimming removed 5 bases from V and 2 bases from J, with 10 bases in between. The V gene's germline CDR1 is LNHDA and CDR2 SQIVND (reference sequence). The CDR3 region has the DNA TGTGCCAGTAGTCTACAGGGAGCTGGGGCCAACGTCCTGACTTTC. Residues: CASSLQGAGANVLTF.

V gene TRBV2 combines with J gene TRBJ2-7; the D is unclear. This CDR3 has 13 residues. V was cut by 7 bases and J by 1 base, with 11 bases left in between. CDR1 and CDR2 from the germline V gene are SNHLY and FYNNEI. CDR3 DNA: TGTGCCAGCAATCCGAAAGCGTCCTACGAGCAGTACTTC. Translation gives CASNPKASYEQYF. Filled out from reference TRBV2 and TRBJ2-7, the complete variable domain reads EPEVTQTPSHQVTQMGQEVILRCVPISNHLYFYWYRQILGQKVEFLVSFYNNEISEKSEIFDDQFSVERPDGSNFTLKIRSTKLEDSAMYFCASNPKASYEQYFGPGTRLTVT.

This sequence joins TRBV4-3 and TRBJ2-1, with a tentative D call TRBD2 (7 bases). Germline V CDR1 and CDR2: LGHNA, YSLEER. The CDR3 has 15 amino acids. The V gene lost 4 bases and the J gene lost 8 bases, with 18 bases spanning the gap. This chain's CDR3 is CASSPSLQGGDEQFF. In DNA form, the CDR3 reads TGCGCCAGCAGCCCATCGCTACAGGGAGGGGATGAGCAGTTCTTC.

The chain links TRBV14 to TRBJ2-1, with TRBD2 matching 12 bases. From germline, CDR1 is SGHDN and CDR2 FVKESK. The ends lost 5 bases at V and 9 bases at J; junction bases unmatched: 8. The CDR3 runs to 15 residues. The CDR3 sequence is CASSVLAGGHSEQFF. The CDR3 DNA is TGTGCCAGCAGCGTACTAGCGGGAGGCCACTCTGAGCAGTTCTTC.

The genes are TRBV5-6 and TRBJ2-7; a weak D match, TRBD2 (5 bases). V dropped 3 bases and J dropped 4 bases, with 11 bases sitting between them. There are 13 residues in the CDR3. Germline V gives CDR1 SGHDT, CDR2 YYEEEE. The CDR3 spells CASSSAGIYEQYF. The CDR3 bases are TGTGCCAGCAGCTCAGCCGGGATTTACGAGCAGTACTTC.

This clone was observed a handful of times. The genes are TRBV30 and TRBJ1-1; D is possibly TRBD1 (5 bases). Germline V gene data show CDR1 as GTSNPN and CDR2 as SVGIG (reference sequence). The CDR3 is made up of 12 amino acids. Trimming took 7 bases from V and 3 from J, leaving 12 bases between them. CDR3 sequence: CASERGYTEAFF. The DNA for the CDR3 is TGTGCCTCGGAGAGGGGTTACACTGAAGCTTTCTTT.

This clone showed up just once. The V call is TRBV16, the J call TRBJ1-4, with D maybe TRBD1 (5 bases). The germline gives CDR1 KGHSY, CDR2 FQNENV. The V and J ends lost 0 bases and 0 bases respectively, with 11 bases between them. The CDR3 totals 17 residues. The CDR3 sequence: CASSQSRDPATNEKLFF. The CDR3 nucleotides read TGTGCCAGCAGCCAATCGAGGGACCCCGCAACTAATGAAAAACTGTTTTTT.

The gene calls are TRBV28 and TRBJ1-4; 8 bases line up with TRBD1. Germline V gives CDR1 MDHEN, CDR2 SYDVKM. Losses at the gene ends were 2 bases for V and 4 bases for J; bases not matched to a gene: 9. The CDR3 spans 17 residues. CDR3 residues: CASSLLPRTGINEKLFF. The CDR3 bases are TGTGCCAGCAGTTTACTACCCCGGACAGGGATTAATGAAAAACTGTTTTTT.

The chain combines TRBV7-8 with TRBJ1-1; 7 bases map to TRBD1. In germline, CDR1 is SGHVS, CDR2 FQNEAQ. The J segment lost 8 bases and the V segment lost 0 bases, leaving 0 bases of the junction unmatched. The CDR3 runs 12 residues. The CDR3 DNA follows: TGTGCCAGCAGCTTAGCGGACAGGGAAGCTTTCTTT. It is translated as CASSLADREAFF.

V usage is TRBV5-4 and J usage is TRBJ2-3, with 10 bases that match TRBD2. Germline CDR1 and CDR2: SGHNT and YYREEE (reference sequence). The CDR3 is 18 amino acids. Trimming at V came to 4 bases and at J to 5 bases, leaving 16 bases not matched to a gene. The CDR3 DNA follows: TGTGCCAGCAGCGTTTGGGGTTGGGTAGCGGGGGGTGGAGATACGCAGTATTTT. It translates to CASSVWGWVAGGGDTQYF.